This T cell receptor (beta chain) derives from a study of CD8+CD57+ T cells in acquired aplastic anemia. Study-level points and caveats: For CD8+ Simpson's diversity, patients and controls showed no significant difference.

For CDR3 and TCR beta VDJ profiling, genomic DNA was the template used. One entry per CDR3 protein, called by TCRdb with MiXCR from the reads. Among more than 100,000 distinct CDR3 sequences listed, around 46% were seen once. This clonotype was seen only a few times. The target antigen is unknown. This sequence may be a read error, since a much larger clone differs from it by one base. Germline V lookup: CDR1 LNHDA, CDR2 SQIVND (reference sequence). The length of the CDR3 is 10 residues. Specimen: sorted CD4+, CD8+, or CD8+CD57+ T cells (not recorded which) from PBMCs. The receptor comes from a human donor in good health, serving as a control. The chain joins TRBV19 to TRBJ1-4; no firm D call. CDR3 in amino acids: CAGSMIKLFF. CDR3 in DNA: TGTGCCGGTAGTATGATAAAACTGTTTTTT.